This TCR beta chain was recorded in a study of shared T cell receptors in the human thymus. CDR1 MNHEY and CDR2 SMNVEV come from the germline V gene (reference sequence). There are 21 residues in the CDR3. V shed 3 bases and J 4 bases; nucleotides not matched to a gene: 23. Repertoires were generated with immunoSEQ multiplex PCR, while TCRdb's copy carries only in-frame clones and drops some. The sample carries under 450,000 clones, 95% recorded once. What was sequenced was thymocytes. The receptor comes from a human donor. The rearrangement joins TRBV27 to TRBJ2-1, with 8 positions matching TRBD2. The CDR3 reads CASSLVGAGGPWLGYYNEQFF. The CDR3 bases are TGTGCCAGCAGTTTGGTAGGGGCGGGAGGTCCCTGGCTCGGTTATTACAATGAGCAGTTCTTC.